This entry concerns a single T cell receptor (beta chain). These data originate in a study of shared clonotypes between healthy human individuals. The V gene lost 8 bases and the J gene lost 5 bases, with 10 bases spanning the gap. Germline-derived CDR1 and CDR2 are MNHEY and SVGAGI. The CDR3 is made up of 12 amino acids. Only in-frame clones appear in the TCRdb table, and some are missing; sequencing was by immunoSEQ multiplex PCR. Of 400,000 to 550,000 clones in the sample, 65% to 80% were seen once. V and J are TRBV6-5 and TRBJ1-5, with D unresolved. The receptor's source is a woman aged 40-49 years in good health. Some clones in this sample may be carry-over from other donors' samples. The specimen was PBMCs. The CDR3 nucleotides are TGTGCCAGCGGGTGGGGATATCAGCCCCAGCATTTT. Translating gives CASGWGYQPQHF.